The next 27 T cell receptor beta chains were all read from a single sample in a study of regulatory T cells in long-lasting Graves disease (dated by TCRdb to the early 2020s). The library was produced with multiplex PCR. The sample was run on an Illumina HiSeq 4000. TCR beta libraries were built with iRepertoire HTBI primers and Arm-PCR amplification of CDR3 regions. The public reads were reprocessed in TCRdb via fastp at Q25 and MiXCR, keeping in-frame beta chains. Identical CDR3 protein sequences are pooled into one entry, listed with their most common genes and DNA. The sample records hundreds of thousands of distinct CDR3 sequences, roughly 15% of which are singletons. The ten largest clones capture about 17% of the sample. The time point tag for this specimen amounts to: newly diagnosed GD, antithyroid drugs for less than 3 months. RNA was extracted from PBMCs in TRIzol for both TCR sequencing and RNA sequencing.

The data also belong to a second study, concerning T cells in Graves' hyperthyroidism and ophthalmopathy.

Here the sequenced sample was peripheral blood mononuclear cells (PBMCs), taken at new diagnosis, from a patient treated with antithyroid drugs. The receptors here all came from a woman aged 25-40 years with Graves disease. Donor details come from another sample of the same person, matched by shared clones.

This clonotype occurred a few times. The chain has TRBV11-2 and TRBJ2-2; a weak D match, TRBD1 (6 bases). This CDR3 has 15 residues. CDR1 SGHAT and CDR2 FQNNGV come from the germline V gene. The V end was cut by 5 bases, the J end by 6 bases, with 16 bases between. The CDR3 nucleotides read TGTGCCAGCAGCCCTAACACAGGGTCAGCCGGGGAGCTGTTTTTT. Translation: CASSPNTGSAGELFF.

This clonotype has only a few counts. The rearrangement uses TRBV10-3 and TRBJ1-5, with unresolved D. Germline loops: CDR1 ENHRY, CDR2 SYGVKD. CDR3 length: 13 amino acids. V was clipped by 3 bases and J by 4 bases, with 7 bases between them. The CDR3 DNA is TGTGCCATCAGTGATTTTATAAATCAGCCCCAGCATTTT. Encoded protein: CAISDFINQPQHF.

Many counts were recorded for this clonotype. The genes are TRBV6-1 and TRBJ1-1, with D unresolved. Trimming shortened V by 6 bases and J by 3 bases, and 8 bases separated the two germline ends. CDR1 is MNHNS, CDR2 SASEGT, per germline. The CDR3 has 12 residues. CDR3 sequence (DNA): TGTGCCAGCAGATTGACCCACACTGAAGCTTTCTTT. It translates to CASRLTHTEAFF.

This clonotype showed up just a few times. V is TRBV4-1 and J is TRBJ2-7; TRBD2 matches at 7 bases. With V trimmed by 1 base and J by 4 bases, 4 bases remained unmatched. The CDR3 contains 14 residues. Germline V gene data show CDR1 as MGHRA and CDR2 as YSYEKL. The CDR3 bases are TGCGCCAGCAGCCAAGGGGGGGGGATGTACGAGCAGTACTTC. This encodes CASSQGGGMYEQYF.

The V gene is TRBV24-1, the J gene TRBJ2-2; TRBD1 is a possible D gene (6 bases). The CDR3 extends over 14 amino acids. V was clipped by 4 bases and J by 4 bases, with 9 bases between them. The germline CDR1 and CDR2 sequences are KGHDR and SFDVKD. CDR3 in amino acids: CATSEGGSTGELFF. CDR3 bases: TGTGCCACCAGTGAAGGGGGTAGCACCGGGGAGCTGTTTTTT.

The chain links TRBV12-3 or TRBV12-4 to TRBJ1-3; D uncertain. The CDR3 spans 13 residues. V was pared by 5 bases and J by 4 bases, with 9 bases between. DNA of the CDR3: TGTGCCAGCAGTACAATACTGGGAAACACCATATATTTT. The encoded protein is CASSTILGNTIYF.

This clonotype was observed a handful of times. The genes are TRBV12-3 or TRBV12-4 and TRBJ2-1; no reliable D call. Trimming cost V 0 bases and J 2 bases, with 11 bases left between them. CDR3 length: 16 amino acids. The CDR3 reads CASSLAGAIPYNEQFF. The CDR3, as DNA: TGTGCCAGCAGTTTAGCGGGTGCTATTCCCTACAATGAGCAGTTCTTC.

In its sample, this clonotype was seen many times. This chain connects TRBV30 to TRBJ1-1; D is unresolved. Germline CDR1 reads GTSNPN; CDR2 reads SVGIG (reference sequence). Between the trimmed V and J ends, which lost 2 bases and 6 bases, there was a span of 13 bases. The CDR3 has 13 residues. CDR3 protein: CAWSIGDTAEAFF. Here the CDR3 DNA reads TGTGCCTGGAGTATCGGGGATACGGCTGAAGCTTTCTTT.

At least ten counts were recorded for this clonotype. V usage is TRBV20-1 and J usage is TRBJ1-2; D gene uncertain. The CDR3 has 17 amino acids. Trimming cost V 1 base and J 1 base, with 19 bases left between them. Germline values: CDR1 DFQATT, CDR2 SNEGSKA (reference sequence). CDR3 residues: CSARGAVAGGINYGYTF. Here the CDR3 DNA reads TGCAGTGCTAGAGGGGCCGTGGCGGGTGGAATTAACTATGGCTACACCTTC.

The sample holds a few counts of this clonotype. CDR3 in amino acids: CARDPAEYNEQFF. The CDR3 DNA reads as TGTGCCAGAGATCCGGCTGAATACAATGAGCAGTTCTTC. This chain connects TRBV12-3 or TRBV12-4 to TRBJ2-1, with D hard to call. The CDR3 is 13 residues long. Deletions cut 9 bases from V and 4 bases from J, with 13 bases between.

This chain uses TRBV6-2 or TRBV6-3 with TRBJ2-1; TRBD2 matches 12 bases. The CDR3 has 15 residues. V shed 11 bases, J shed 3 bases, and the junction held 8 bases outside the gene matches. CDR1 is MNHEY, CDR2 SVGEGT, per germline. The CDR3 region has the DNA TGTGCCGCCTCCGGGACTAGCGGGTTCTACAATGAGCAGTTCTTC. It yields the protein CAASGTSGFYNEQFF.

This clonotype was seen more than once but under ten times. This may be a read error: a much more frequent sequence differs by one nucleotide. The genes are TRBV28 and TRBJ2-7, with D tentatively TRBD2 (6 bases). V gave up 8 bases and J gave up 2 bases, with 16 bases separating them. This CDR3 contains 14 residues. Germline CDR1 and CDR2: MDHEN and SYDVKM. DNA of the CDR3: TGTGCCAGCGGAGGGGCCCCCCTCACCTACGAGCAGTACTTC. This translates into CASGGAPLTYEQYF.

This clonotype was counted many times. V gene TRBV13 combines with J gene TRBJ2-1; 9 bases fit TRBD2. Germline values: CDR1 PRHDT, CDR2 FYEKMQ (reference sequence). The trim removed 3 bases at V and 7 bases at J, leaving 7 bases unmatched. The CDR3 is 15 residues long. The CDR3, as DNA: TGTGCCAGCAGCTTGTCTAGCGGGGCTAGGAATGAGCAGTTCTTC. It specifies CASSLSSGARNEQFF. Variable domain in full (rest from reference TRBV13 and TRBJ2-1): AAGVIQSPRHLIKEKRETATLKCYPIPRHDTVYWYQQGPGQDPQFLISFYEKMQSDKGSIPDRFSAQQFSDYHSELNMSSLELGDSALYFCASSLSSGARNEQFFGPGTRLTVL.

There are a few counts of this clonotype. The chain combines TRBV5-1 with TRBJ2-7, with D tentatively TRBD1 (6 bases). Looked up from germline, CDR1 is SGHRS and CDR2 is YFSETQ. V was trimmed by 3 bases and J by 0 bases, leaving 13 bases between them. This CDR3 spans 15 amino acids. In nucleotides, the CDR3 is TGCGCCAGCAGCTCGGGACAACTGAGCTCCTACGAGCAGTACTTC. As protein: CASSSGQLSSYEQYF.

With regard to this clonotype: It may be a read error: a sequence one base away is much more abundant. The chain is built from TRBV12-3 or TRBV12-4 and TRBJ1-4; D is unclear. The CDR3 loop spans 11 amino acids. In DNA, the CDR3 is TGTGTCAGCAGTTTTCTGGGAAAACTGTTTTTT. It yields the protein CVSSFLGKLFF.

This clonotype was seen repeatedly, ten times or more. The chain carries TRBV12-3 or TRBV12-4 and TRBJ2-1; no clear D. This CDR3 is 18 amino acids long. Trimming removed 1 base at V and 4 bases at J, with 20 bases between. The CDR3 is CASSLVPRVPDGYNEQFF. Here the CDR3 DNA reads TGTGCCAGCAGTTTAGTACCCCGGGTCCCGGATGGATACAATGAGCAGTTCTTC.

Comment on this clonotype: A much larger clone lies a single base off, so this may be a read error. It is likely a read error, because the conserved phenylalanine at the end of the CDR3 is missing. This chain uses TRBV2 with TRBJ2-7, with D tentatively TRBD1 (5 bases). Germline lookup yields CDR1 SNHLY and CDR2 FYNNEI. The V end lost 8 bases, the J end lost 4 bases, and 15 bases lay between the germline ends. This CDR3 comprises 13 residues. In DNA, the CDR3 is TGTGCCAGCTGGGGCACCCCCGGGTACGAGCAGTACTTG. Translation: CASWGTPGYEQYL.

The table lists this clonotype with many counts. The chain carries TRBV27 and TRBJ2-2; D possibly corresponds to TRBD1 (7 bases). The length of the CDR3 is 15 residues. V lost 3 bases and J lost 5, with 13 bases in between. Germline CDR1 MNHEY, CDR2 SMNVEV (reference sequence). The CDR3 loop is CASSFVPGGTGELFF. As DNA, the CDR3 is TGTGCCAGCAGTTTTGTCCCAGGGGGGACCGGGGAGCTGTTTTTT.

The rearrangement uses TRBV24-1 and TRBJ1-2, with TRBD1 matching 8 bases. CDR3 length equals 14 residues. Germline CDR1 and CDR2: KGHDR and SFDVKD. Trimming took 7 bases from V and 8 from J; bases not matched to a gene: 11. CDR3 sequence (DNA): TGTGCCACCAGCCGGACAGGGATCGAGAAGGGCTACACCTTC. It yields the protein CATSRTGIEKGYTF.

This clonotype has only one observation. This may arise from a read error, as a much more abundant clone is one base away. The gene calls are TRBV2 and TRBJ1-3; D is unresolved. CDR1 and CDR2 (germline): SNHLY, FYNNEI. V was cut by 11 bases and J by 0 bases, with 14 bases left in between. The CDR3 runs to 14 residues. The chain's CDR3 is CAFRKASSGNTIYF. In DNA, the CDR3 is TGTGCCTTCAGGAAGGCCAGCTCTGGAAACACCATATATTTT.

This clonotype was recorded at least ten times. The CDR3 sequence: CASKVGGVNQPQHF. In DNA, the CDR3 is TGTGCCAGCAAGGTTGGAGGGGTCAATCAGCCCCAGCATTTT. The V and J genes are TRBV28 and TRBJ1-5; TRBD1 is a possible D gene (5 bases). This CDR3 contains 14 residues. V shed 7 bases and J shed 3 bases, with 13 bases lying between them. Per germline, CDR1 MDHEN and CDR2 SYDVKM.

This chain connects TRBV27 to TRBJ2-7; D is undetermined. The CDR3 totals 13 residues. CDR1 is MNHEY, CDR2 SMNVEV, per germline (reference sequence). Trimming shortened V by 3 bases and J by 3 bases, and 9 bases separated the two germline ends. The CDR3 DNA reads as TGTGCCAGCAGTTTCGGCAGATACTACGAGCAGTACTTC. Amino acid sequence: CASSFGRYYEQYF.

This clonotype occurred many times. The chain combines TRBV27 with TRBJ2-1, with TRBD1 identical over 7 bases. This CDR3 has 14 amino acids. Trimming cost V 5 bases and J 7 bases; bases outside gene matches: 8. The germline CDR1 and CDR2 sequences are MNHEY and SMNVEV (reference sequence). CDR3 protein: CASSPGTAPNEQFF. The CDR3 DNA follows: TGTGCCAGCAGTCCTGGGACAGCACCGAATGAGCAGTTCTTC.

This clonotype has at least ten counts. The rearrangement joins TRBV3-1 to TRBJ1-1; 9 bases are a match to TRBD1. V was pared by 5 bases and J by 0 bases, with 10 bases of the junction left unmatched. There are 17 residues in the CDR3. The germline gives CDR1 LGHDT, CDR2 YNNKEL (reference sequence). The CDR3 DNA sequence: TGTGCCAGCAGCGGACGCCGGGACAGGGCCTTGAACACTGAAGCTTTCTTT. Translated: CASSGRRDRALNTEAFF.

This clonotype has ten or more counts. J is TRBJ1-1 and V is TRBV29-1; weak D call: TRBD1 (5 bases). V was pared by 6 bases and J by 0 bases, with 11 bases between. The CDR3 has 13 amino acids. Per the germline V gene, CDR1 is SQVTM and CDR2 is ANQGSEA. The CDR3 nucleotides read TGCAGCGTCTTGGGACGGATGAACACTGAAGCTTTCTTT. Amino acids: CSVLGRMNTEAFF.

The rearrangement links TRBV5-1 to TRBJ2-7, with 7 positions matching TRBD1. Germline V gene sequence: CDR1 SGHRS, CDR2 YFSETQ. The V gene end was trimmed by 3 bases and the J gene end by 5 bases; junction bases not matched to a gene: 8. CDR3 length equals 14 residues. The chain's CDR3 is CASSSYKDRDEQYF. The CDR3 nucleotides are TGCGCCAGCAGCTCGTATAAAGACAGGGACGAGCAGTACTTC.

The V and J genes are TRBV5-6 and TRBJ1-2; D possibly corresponds to TRBD1 (5 bases). Germline-derived CDR1 and CDR2 are SGHDT and YYEEEE. Trimming removed 4 bases at V and 0 bases at J, with 16 bases between. This CDR3 contains 16 residues. The CDR3 DNA sequence: TGTGCCAGCAGCCAATACGACCGGGACTCTAACTATGGCTACACCTTC. Translating it yields CASSQYDRDSNYGYTF.